The 25 T cell receptor beta chains below come from one sample, sequenced in a study of a mutant IDH1 vaccine in newly diagnosed glioma. Their specific antigens are unknown. Some clones are missing from TCRdb's copy, which holds only in-frame ones; the method was immunoSEQ multiplex PCR. The sample has around 50,000 clones; about 88% are singletons. Described time point: week 47, end of study. The content of each vaccine dose was 300 ug of mutant IDH1 20-mer peptide, and topical imiquimod accompanied it. Sequenced material: PBMCs, taken from a glioma patient whose treatment included an IDH1 peptide vaccine. The receptors here all came from a woman in her thirties with glioma. Some clones in this sample may be carry-over from other donors' samples.

The rearrangement uses TRBV19 and TRBJ2-1, with 12 bases aligning to TRBD2. CDR3 length: 15 residues. The germline V gene has CDR1 LNHDA and CDR2 SQIVND (reference sequence). V lost 6 bases to trimming and J lost 9 bases; unmatched junction nucleotides: 9. This CDR3 reads CASRSASGRAGEQFF. The CDR3 nucleotides read TGTGCCAGTAGGTCGGCTAGCGGGAGGGCCGGTGAGCAGTTCTTC.

The rearrangement uses TRBV7-9 and TRBJ2-3, with D perhaps being TRBD1 or TRBD2 (5 bases each). The CDR3 covers 11 residues. Germline CDR1 is SEHNR and CDR2 is FQNEAQ (reference sequence). The V and J ends lost 5 bases and 8 bases respectively, with 8 bases between them. CDR3 DNA: TGTGCCAGCAGCCTGGGGACTACGCAGTATTTT. This encodes CASSLGTTQYF.

This rearrangement joins TRBV6-6 to TRBJ2-5; D is ambiguous. Germline assignment: CDR1 MNHNY and CDR2 SVGAGI (reference sequence). With 3 bases removed from V and 2 bases from J, the gap between germline ends came to 1 base. The CDR3 runs 11 residues. The CDR3 bases are TGTGCCAGCAGTTATCAAGAGACCCAGTACTTC. Protein sequence: CASSYQETQYF.

V is TRBV2 and J is TRBJ1-2, with 7 bases aligning to TRBD1. J lost 5 bases, V lost 3 bases, and 9 bases had no gene match. Germline V gene data show CDR1 as SNHLY and CDR2 as FYNNEI. This CDR3 is 15 amino acids long. CDR3 region: CASSESLQGRYGYTF. Here the CDR3 DNA reads TGTGCCAGCAGTGAGAGCTTACAGGGGAGGTATGGCTACACCTTC.

The chain recombines TRBV15 with TRBJ2-5; TRBD1 aligns across 8 bases. The CDR3 contains 15 residues. After removal of 2 bases from V and 9 bases from J, the junction contained 11 bases not matched to a gene. Germline CDR1 LNHNV, CDR2 YYDKDF (reference sequence). The CDR3 DNA reads TGTGCCACCAGCAGACAGGGACAGGTCACGGTGGCCCAGTACTTC. Amino acids: CATSRQGQVTVAQYF.

This chain links TRBV18 with TRBJ1-3; a weak D match, TRBD1 (5 bases). Trimming removed 6 bases from V and 0 bases from J, with 12 bases in between. CDR1 and CDR2 (germline): KGHSH, LQKENI. The CDR3 has 15 residues. The CDR3 region has the DNA TGTGCCAGCTCTCAGGACAACATCTCTGGAAACACCATATATTTT. Protein product: CASSQDNISGNTIYF.

This chain links TRBV7-9 with TRBJ2-5; D perhaps matches TRBD2 (6 bases). Trimming took off 7 bases at V and 6 bases at J, with 21 bases between the two ends. The CDR3 extends over 15 amino acids. The germline CDR1 and CDR2 sequences are SEHNR and FQNEAQ (reference sequence). The CDR3 DNA is TGTGCCAGCAATTTCCGGGACTCCCCACGTAAGACCCAGTACTTC. Protein sequence: CASNFRDSPRKTQYF.

The chain has TRBV19 and TRBJ1-4; D is unresolved. Looked up from germline, CDR1 is LNHDA and CDR2 is SQIVND (reference sequence). The V end lost 6 bases, the J end lost 4 bases, and 15 bases lay between the germline ends. The CDR3 sequence is 15 residues long. The CDR3 here is CASSRSAGVNEKLFF. The CDR3 DNA follows: TGTGCCAGTAGCAGGTCGGCCGGGGTTAATGAAAAACTGTTTTTT.

The V and J genes are TRBV2 and TRBJ2-7; TRBD2 matches at 11 bases. V was clipped by 4 bases and J by 3 bases; unmatched bases: 2. The germline CDR1 and CDR2 sequences are SNHLY and FYNNEI. This CDR3 has 14 residues. In DNA, the CDR3 is TGTGCCAGCAGTGTACTAGCGGGAGTCTACGAGCAGTACTTC. Its translation: CASSVLAGVYEQYF.

This clone was recorded once. The chain carries TRBV9 and TRBJ2-3, with 12 bases aligning to TRBD2. After removal of 2 bases from V and 0 bases from J, the junction contained 13 bases not matched to a gene. The germline V gene encodes CDR1 SGDLS and CDR2 YYNGEE. The CDR3 runs to 20 residues. CDR3 sequence (DNA): TGTGCCAGCAGCGTTGCCGAAAGCCTGACTAGCGGGAGAAGCACAGATACGCAGTATTTT. This translates into CASSVAESLTSGRSTDTQYF.

V usage is TRBV5-6 and J usage is TRBJ2-4, with unresolved D. V was trimmed by 0 bases and J by 0 bases, leaving 7 bases between them. This CDR3 contains 15 residues. Looked up from germline, CDR1 is SGHDT and CDR2 is YYEEEE. The CDR3 is CASSLELLAKNIQYF. CDR3 bases: TGTGCCAGCAGCTTGGAACTGCTAGCCAAAAACATTCAGTACTTC. The variable domain in full, completed from reference TRBV5-6 and TRBJ2-4, reads DAGVTQSPTHLIKTRGQQVTLRCSPKSGHDTVSWYQQALGQGPQFIFQYYEEEERQRGNFPDRFSGHQFPNYSSELNVNALLLGDSALYLCASSLELLAKNIQYFGAGTRLSVL.

The chain carries TRBV5-1 and TRBJ1-4; no firm D call. V dropped 0 bases and J dropped 8 bases, with 11 bases sitting between them. Germline CDR1 reads SGHRS; CDR2 reads YFSETQ. This CDR3 has 14 amino acids. The CDR3 loop is CASSLGQGFEKLFF. As DNA, the CDR3 is TGCGCCAGCAGCTTGGGGCAAGGTTTCGAAAAACTGTTTTTT.

V usage is TRBV4-1 and J usage is TRBJ2-7, with 10 nucleotides matching TRBD2. The CDR3 sequence is 15 residues long. Germline V gives CDR1 MGHRA, CDR2 YSYEKL. With 4 bases clipped from V and 2 bases from J, the junction kept 5 bases outside the gene matches. For the CDR3, the DNA is TGCGCCAGCAGCCCTAAACTAGCGGGACCCTACGAGCAGTACTTC. It translates to CASSPKLAGPYEQYF.

The CDR3 nucleotides read TGTGCCAGCAGCGCCGGGACCTCCTTCTTGGGATACGACGAGCAGTACTTC. Translating it yields CASSAGTSFLGYDEQYF. This sequence joins TRBV9 and TRBJ2-7; D tentatively fits TRBD1 or TRBD2 (5 bases each). V was pared by 3 bases and J by 5 bases, with 24 bases between. This CDR3 is 17 amino acids long. The germline V gene has CDR1 SGDLS and CDR2 YYNGEE. The entire variable domain, with the rest obtained from reference TRBV9 and TRBJ2-7, is as follows: DSGVTQTPKHLITATGQRVTLRCSPRSGDLSVYWYQQSLDQGLQFLIQYYNGEERAKGNILERFSAQQFPDLHSELNLSSLELGDSALYFCASSAGTSFLGYDEQYFGPGTRLTVT.

Here the CDR3 reads CASSVYGTGRFNQPQHF. CDR3 sequence (DNA): TGTGCCAGTAGTGTTTACGGGACAGGGAGATTCAATCAGCCCCAGCATTTT. The chain combines TRBV19 with TRBJ1-5; TRBD1 agrees at 9 bases. The CDR3 covers 17 residues. V lost 5 bases to trimming and J lost 3 bases; unmatched junction nucleotides: 11. CDR1 is LNHDA, CDR2 SQIVND, per germline (reference sequence). The full variable domain, with the rest looked up from reference TRBV19 and TRBJ1-5, is DGGITQSPKYLFRKEGQNVTLSCEQNLNHDAMYWYRQDPGQGLRLIYYSQIVNDFQKGDIAEGYSVSREKKESFPLTVTSAQKNPTAFYLCASSVYGTGRFNQPQHFGDGTRLSIL.

The chain recombines TRBV6-5 with TRBJ2-7, with D perhaps matching TRBD1 (6 bases). CDR1 is MNHEY, CDR2 SVGAGI, per germline. There are 14 residues in the CDR3. V shed 8 bases and J shed 0 bases, with 14 bases lying between them. CDR3 sequence: CASRRGGNSYEQYF. In nucleotides, the CDR3 is TGTGCCAGCCGTAGAGGGGGAAACTCCTACGAGCAGTACTTC.

The rearrangement links TRBV29-1 to TRBJ2-7, with TRBD2 matching 8 bases. CDR1 and CDR2 from the germline V gene are SQVTM and ANQGSEA. CDR3 length: 16 residues. Trimming at V came to 7 bases and at J to 0 bases, leaving 14 bases not matched to a gene. Here the CDR3 DNA reads TGCAGCGCCCGCGGAAGTTTTAGCGGGAACTCCTACGAGCAGTACTTC. This sequence encodes CSARGSFSGNSYEQYF.

This CDR3 reads CASSFGGNTIYF. CDR3 coding DNA: TGTGCCAGCAGCTTCGGGGGAAACACCATATATTTT. The chain uses TRBV5-6 and TRBJ1-3; D is unresolved. CDR1 SGHDT and CDR2 YYEEEE come from the germline V gene. V was shortened by 2 bases and J by 4 bases, with 4 bases between the two germline ends. The CDR3 spans 12 residues.

The chain employs TRBV28 and TRBJ1-4, with D maybe TRBD1 (5 bases). In germline, CDR1 is MDHEN, CDR2 SYDVKM. Trimming removed 7 bases at V and 4 bases at J, with 13 bases between. CDR3 length equals 14 residues. The CDR3 spells CASTQTGVNEKLFF. The CDR3 DNA follows: TGTGCCAGCACCCAAACGGGGGTTAATGAAAAACTGTTTTTT.

This clone was seen once. The chain is built from TRBV13 and TRBJ2-4, with D perhaps matching TRBD1 or TRBD2 (5 bases each). The CDR3 is made up of 14 amino acids. Per the germline V gene, CDR1 is PRHDT and CDR2 is FYEKMQ (reference sequence). V gave up 5 bases and J gave up 9 bases, with 17 bases separating them. The CDR3 DNA sequence: TGTGCCAGCAGCCCCGACGGGGCCCCCGGCATTCAGTACTTC. As protein: CASSPDGAPGIQYF.

The V call is TRBV10-2, the J call TRBJ2-1, with D perhaps TRBD1 (6 bases). Germline loops: CDR1 WSHSY, CDR2 SAAADI. V lost 3 bases to trimming and J lost 2 bases, with 11 bases between them. The CDR3 spans 15 residues. CDR3 in amino acids: CASSDGWGPYNEQFF. CDR3 DNA: TGCGCCAGCAGTGACGGCTGGGGGCCCTACAATGAGCAGTTCTTC.

The gene calls are TRBV7-9 and TRBJ1-5; D uncertain. With 6 bases removed from V and 1 base from J, the gap between germline ends came to 10 bases. CDR1 is SEHNR and CDR2 is FQNEAQ in the germline V gene (reference sequence). This CDR3 region has 14 residues. The CDR3 sequence is CASSRTSSNQPQHF. The CDR3 DNA follows: TGTGCCAGCAGTCGCACTTCGAGCAATCAGCCCCAGCATTTT.

This chain links TRBV10-2 with TRBJ2-7; perhaps D is TRBD1 or TRBD2 (5 bases each). Germline CDR1 WSHSY, CDR2 SAAADI. V was shortened by 7 bases and J by 3 bases, with 13 bases between the two germline ends. This CDR3 is 13 amino acids long. CDR3 residues: CASNGGSDYEQYF. The CDR3 DNA sequence: TGCGCCAGCAATGGGGGTAGCGACTACGAGCAGTACTTC.

The rearrangement links TRBV30 to TRBJ1-1, with 7 nucleotides matching TRBD1. This CDR3 spans 12 amino acids. Per the germline V gene, CDR1 is GTSNPN and CDR2 is SVGIG (reference sequence). V shed 6 bases, J shed 1 base, and the junction held 2 bases outside the gene matches. The CDR3: CACDRANTEAFF. The CDR3 DNA reads TGTGCCTGTGACAGGGCGAACACTGAAGCTTTCTTT.

This clone was found once. V and J are TRBV7-8 and TRBJ2-7; possibly TRBD1 for D (6 bases). CDR3 size: 13 residues. Germline lookup yields CDR1 SGHVS and CDR2 FQNEAQ. V lost 7 bases and J 3 bases, leaving 13 bases between the germline ends. The CDR3 DNA follows: TGTGCCAGCACGCTCAGGGGCAACTACGAGCAGTACTTC. This encodes CASTLRGNYEQYF. Variable domain in full (rest from reference TRBV7-8 and TRBJ2-7): GAGVSQSPRYKVAKRGQDVALRCDPISGHVSLFWYQQALGQGPEFLTYFQNEAQLDKSGLPSDRFFAERPEGSVSTLKIQRTQQEDSAVYLCASTLRGNYEQYFGPGTRLTVT.